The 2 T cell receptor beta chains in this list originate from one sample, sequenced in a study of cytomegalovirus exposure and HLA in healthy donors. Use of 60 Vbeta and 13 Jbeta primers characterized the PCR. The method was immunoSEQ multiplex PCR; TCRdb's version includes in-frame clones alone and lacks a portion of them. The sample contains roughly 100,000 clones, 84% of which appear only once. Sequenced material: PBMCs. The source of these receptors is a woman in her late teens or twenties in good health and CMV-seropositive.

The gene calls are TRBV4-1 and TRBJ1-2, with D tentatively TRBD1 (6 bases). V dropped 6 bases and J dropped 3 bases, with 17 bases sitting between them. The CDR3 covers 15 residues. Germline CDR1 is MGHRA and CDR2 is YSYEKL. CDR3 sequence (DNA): TGCGCCAGCAGTCCTCAGACAGGCTCCTACTATGGCTACACCTTC. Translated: CASSPQTGSYYGYTF.

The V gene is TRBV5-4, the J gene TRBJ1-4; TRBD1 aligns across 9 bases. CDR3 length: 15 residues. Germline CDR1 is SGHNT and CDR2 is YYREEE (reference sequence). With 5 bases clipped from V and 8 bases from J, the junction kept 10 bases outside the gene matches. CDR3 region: CASRKTGQGDEKLFF. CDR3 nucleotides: TGTGCCAGCAGGAAGACGGGACAGGGTGACGAAAAACTGTTTTTT. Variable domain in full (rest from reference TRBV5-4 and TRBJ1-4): ETGVTQSPTHLIKTRGQQVTLRCSSQSGHNTVSWYQQALGQGPQFIFQYYREEENGRGNFPPRFSGLQFPNYSSELNVNALELDDSALYLCASRKTGQGDEKLFFGSGTQLSVL.